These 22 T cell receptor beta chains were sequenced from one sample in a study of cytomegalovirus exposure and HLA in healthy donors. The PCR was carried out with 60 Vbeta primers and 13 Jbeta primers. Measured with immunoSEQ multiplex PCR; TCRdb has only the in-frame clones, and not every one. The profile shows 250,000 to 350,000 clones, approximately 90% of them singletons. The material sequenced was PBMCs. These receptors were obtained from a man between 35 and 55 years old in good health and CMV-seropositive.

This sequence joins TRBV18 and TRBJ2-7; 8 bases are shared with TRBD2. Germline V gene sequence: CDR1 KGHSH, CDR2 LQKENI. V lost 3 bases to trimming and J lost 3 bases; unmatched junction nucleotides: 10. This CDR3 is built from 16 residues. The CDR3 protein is CASSPTGTSPLYEQYF. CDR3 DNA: TGTGCCAGCTCACCGACCGGGACTAGTCCACTCTACGAGCAGTACTTC.

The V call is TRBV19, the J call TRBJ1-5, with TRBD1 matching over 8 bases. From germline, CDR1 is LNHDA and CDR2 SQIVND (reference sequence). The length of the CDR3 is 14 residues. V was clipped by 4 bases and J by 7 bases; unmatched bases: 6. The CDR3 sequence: CASSTGQGGQPQHF. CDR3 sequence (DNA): TGTGCCAGTAGTACCGGACAGGGTGGACAGCCCCAGCATTTT.

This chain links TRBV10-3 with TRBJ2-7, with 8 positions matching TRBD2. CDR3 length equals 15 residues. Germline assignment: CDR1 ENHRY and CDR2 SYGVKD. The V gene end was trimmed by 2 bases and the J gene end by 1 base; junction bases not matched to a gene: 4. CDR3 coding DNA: TGTGCCATCAGTGAGGTAGCGGGGCCTTCCTACGAGCAGTACTTC. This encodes CAISEVAGPSYEQYF.

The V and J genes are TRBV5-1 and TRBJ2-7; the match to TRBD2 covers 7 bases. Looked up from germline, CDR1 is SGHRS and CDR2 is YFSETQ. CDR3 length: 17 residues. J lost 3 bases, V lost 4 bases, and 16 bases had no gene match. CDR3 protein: CASSAAGPSGGNYEQYF. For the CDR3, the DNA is TGCGCCAGCAGCGCCGCCGGCCCCTCGGGGGGAAACTACGAGCAGTACTTC.

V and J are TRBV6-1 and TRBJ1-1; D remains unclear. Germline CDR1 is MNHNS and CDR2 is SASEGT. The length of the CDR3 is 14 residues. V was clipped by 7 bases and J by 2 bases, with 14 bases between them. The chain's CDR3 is CASTLSGFNTEAFF. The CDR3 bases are TGTGCCAGCACCCTCTCGGGATTTAACACTGAAGCTTTCTTT.

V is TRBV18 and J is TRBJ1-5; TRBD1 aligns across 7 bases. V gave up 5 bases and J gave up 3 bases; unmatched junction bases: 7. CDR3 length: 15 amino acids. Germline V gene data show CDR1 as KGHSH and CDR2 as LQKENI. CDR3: CASSRDSQNNQPQHF. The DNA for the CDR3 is TGTGCCAGCTCAAGGGACAGTCAAAACAATCAGCCCCAGCATTTT.

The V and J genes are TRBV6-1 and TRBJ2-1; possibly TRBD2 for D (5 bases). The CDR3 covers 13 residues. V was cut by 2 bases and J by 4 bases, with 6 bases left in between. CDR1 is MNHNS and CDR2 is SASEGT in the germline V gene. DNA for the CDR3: TGTGCCAGCAGTGAATGGGAGTACAATGAGCAGTTCTTC. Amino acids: CASSEWEYNEQFF.

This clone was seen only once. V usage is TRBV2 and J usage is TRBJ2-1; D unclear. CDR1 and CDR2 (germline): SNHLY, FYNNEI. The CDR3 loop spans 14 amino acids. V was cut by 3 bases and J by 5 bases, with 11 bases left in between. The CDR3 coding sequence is TGTGCCAGCAGTGATCTACAGTTAAACAATGAGCAGTTCTTC. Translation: CASSDLQLNNEQFF. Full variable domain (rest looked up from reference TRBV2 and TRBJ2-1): EPEVTQTPSHQVTQMGQEVILRCVPISNHLYFYWYRQILGQKVEFLVSFYNNEISEKSEIFDDQFSVERPDGSNFTLKIRSTKLEDSAMYFCASSDLQLNNEQFFGPGTRLTVL.

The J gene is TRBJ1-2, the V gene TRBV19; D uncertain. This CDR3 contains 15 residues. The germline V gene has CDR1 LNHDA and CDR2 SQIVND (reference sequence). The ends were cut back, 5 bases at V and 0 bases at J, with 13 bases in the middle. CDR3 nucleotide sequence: TGTGCCAGTAGTGGTTGGAGTTCAGCTAACTATGGCTACACCTTC. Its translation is CASSGWSSANYGYTF.

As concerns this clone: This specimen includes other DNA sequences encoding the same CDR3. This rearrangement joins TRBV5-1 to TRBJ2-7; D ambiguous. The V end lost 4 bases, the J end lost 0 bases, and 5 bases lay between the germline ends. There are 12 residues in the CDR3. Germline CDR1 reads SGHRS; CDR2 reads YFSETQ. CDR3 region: CASSPSSYEQYF. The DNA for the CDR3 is TGCGCCAGCAGCCCGAGCTCCTACGAGCAGTACTTC.

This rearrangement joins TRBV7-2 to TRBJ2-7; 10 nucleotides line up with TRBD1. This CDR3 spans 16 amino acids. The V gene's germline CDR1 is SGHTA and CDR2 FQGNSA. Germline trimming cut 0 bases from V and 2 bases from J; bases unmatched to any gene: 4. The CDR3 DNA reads TGTGCCAGCAGCTTAGCAGGGGGGACAGGGGCCTACGAGCAGTACTTC. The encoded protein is CASSLAGGTGAYEQYF.

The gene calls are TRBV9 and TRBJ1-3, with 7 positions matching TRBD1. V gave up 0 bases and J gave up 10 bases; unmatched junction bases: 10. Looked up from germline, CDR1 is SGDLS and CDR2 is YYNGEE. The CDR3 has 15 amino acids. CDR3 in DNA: TGTGCCAGCAGCGTAGAGGGGGCGAGTGGGGAAACCATATATTTT. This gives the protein CASSVEGASGETIYF.

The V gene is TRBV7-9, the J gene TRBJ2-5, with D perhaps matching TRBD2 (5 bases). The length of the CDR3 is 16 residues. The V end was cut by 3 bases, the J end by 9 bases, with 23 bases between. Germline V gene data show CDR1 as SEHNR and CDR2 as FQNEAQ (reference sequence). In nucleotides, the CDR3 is TGTGCCAGCAGCTTCTTTCAGGACCGCTTGGAGGAGGCCCAGTACTTC. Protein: CASSFFQDRLEEAQYF.

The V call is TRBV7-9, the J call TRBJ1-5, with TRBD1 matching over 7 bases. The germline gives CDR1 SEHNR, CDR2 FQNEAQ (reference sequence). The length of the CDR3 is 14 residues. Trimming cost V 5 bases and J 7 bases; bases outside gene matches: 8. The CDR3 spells CASSRDSVGQPQHF. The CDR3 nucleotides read TGTGCCAGCAGCCGGGACAGCGTGGGGCAGCCCCAGCATTTT.

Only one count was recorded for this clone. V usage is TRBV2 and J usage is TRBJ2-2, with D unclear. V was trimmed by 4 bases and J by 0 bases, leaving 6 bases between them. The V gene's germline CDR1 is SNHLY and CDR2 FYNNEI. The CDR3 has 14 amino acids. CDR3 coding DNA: TGTGCCAGCAGTGTCAGGACGAACACCGGGGAGCTGTTTTTT. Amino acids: CASSVRTNTGELFF.

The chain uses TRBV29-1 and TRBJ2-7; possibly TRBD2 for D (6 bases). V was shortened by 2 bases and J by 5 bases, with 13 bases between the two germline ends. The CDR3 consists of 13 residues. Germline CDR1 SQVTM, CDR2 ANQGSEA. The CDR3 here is CSVESTSLNEQYF. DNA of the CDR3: TGCAGCGTTGAATCGACTAGTCTGAACGAGCAGTACTTC.

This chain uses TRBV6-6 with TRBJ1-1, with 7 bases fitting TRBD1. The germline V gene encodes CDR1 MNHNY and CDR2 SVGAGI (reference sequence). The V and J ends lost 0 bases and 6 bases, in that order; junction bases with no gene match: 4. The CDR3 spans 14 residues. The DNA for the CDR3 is TGTGCCAGCAGTTACTCGGACAGGCGACCTGAAGCTTTCTTT. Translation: CASSYSDRRPEAFF.

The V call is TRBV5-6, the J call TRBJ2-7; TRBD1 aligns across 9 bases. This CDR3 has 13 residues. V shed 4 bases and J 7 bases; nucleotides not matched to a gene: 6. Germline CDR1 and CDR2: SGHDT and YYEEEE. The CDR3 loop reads CASSETGGNEQYF. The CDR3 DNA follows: TGTGCCAGCAGCGAGACAGGGGGGAATGAGCAGTACTTC.

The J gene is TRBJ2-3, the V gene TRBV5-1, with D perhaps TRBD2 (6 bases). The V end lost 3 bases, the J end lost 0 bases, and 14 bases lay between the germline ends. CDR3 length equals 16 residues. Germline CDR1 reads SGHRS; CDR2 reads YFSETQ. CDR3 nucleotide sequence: TGCGCCAGCAGCTGGGACTCCCTTTCTAGCACAGATACGCAGTATTTT. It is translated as CASSWDSLSSTDTQYF. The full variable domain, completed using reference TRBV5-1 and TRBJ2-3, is KAGVTQTPRYLIKTRGQQVTLSCSPISGHRSVSWYQQTPGQGLQFLFEYFSETQRNKGNFPGRFSGRQFSNSRSEMNVSTLELGDSALYLCASSWDSLSSTDTQYFGPGTRLTVL.

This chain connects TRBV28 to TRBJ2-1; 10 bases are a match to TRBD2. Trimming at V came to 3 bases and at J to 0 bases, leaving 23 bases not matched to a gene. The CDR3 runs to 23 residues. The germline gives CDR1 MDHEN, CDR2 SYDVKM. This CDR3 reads CASSFPEFRTSGIELSSYNEQFF. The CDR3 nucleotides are TGTGCCAGCAGTTTCCCGGAATTTAGGACTAGCGGCATAGAATTAAGCTCCTACAATGAGCAGTTCTTC.

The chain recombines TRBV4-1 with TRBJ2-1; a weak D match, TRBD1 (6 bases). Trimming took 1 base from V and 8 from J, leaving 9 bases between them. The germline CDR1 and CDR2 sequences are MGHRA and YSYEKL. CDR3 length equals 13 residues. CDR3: CASSQARGYEQFF. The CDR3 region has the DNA TGCGCCAGCAGCCAAGCCAGGGGATATGAGCAGTTCTTC.

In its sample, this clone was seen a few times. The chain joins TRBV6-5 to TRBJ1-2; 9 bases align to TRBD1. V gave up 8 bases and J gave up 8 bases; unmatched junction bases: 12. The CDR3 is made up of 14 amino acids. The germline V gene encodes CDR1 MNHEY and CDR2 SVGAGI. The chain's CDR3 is CASHRGRKKDGYTF. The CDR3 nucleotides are TGTGCCAGCCACAGGGGGCGGAAGAAAGACGGCTACACCTTC.